Below are 23 T cell receptor beta chains sequenced from a single sample in a study of blood T cell repertoires in COVID-19. Clones were read by immunoSEQ multiplex PCR, and TCRdb kept only the in-frame ones, dropping some. The sample shows fewer than 250,000 clones, around 88% of them seen only once. The sequencing sample was made of peripheral blood. The receptor source for this set is a woman aged 80 or older with COVID-19, enrolled during active disease.

This CDR3 is CASRTGGPDYGYTF. DNA of the CDR3: TGTGCCAGCAGGACAGGGGGCCCGGACTATGGCTACACCTTC. The V gene is TRBV28, the J gene TRBJ1-2; TRBD1 matches 10 bases. Germline V CDR1 and CDR2: MDHEN, SYDVKM. This CDR3 has 14 amino acids. Unmatched junction bases numbered 4, after V lost 6 bases and J lost 3 bases.

The chain recombines TRBV4-1 with TRBJ1-2; 10 positions agree with TRBD1. This CDR3 comprises 13 residues. Looked up from germline, CDR1 is MGHRA and CDR2 is YSYEKL. The trim removed 6 bases at V and 8 bases at J, leaving 6 bases unmatched. CDR3: CASRLTGGDGYTF. CDR3 bases: TGCGCCAGCAGGTTGACAGGGGGCGACGGCTACACCTTC.

V and J are TRBV3-1 (or the pseudogene TRBV3-2) and TRBJ2-5; 9 nucleotides match TRBD1. After removal of 4 bases from V and 13 bases from J, the junction contained 7 bases not matched to a gene. The CDR3 totals 12 residues. Germline CDR1 and CDR2: LGHDT and YNNKEL (reference sequence). The CDR3 reads CASSLPGQGLYF. The CDR3 region has the DNA TGTGCCAGCAGCCTCCCCGGACAGGGGTTGTACTTC.

The J gene is TRBJ1-3, the V gene TRBV2; no firm D call. Trimming removed 1 base from V and 2 bases from J, with 6 bases in between. Germline lookup yields CDR1 SNHLY and CDR2 FYNNEI. This CDR3 has 14 residues. The chain's CDR3 is CASSEGTAGNTIYF. For the CDR3, the DNA is TGTGCCAGCAGTGAAGGAACAGCTGGAAACACCATATATTTT.

This clone was observed a handful of times. The chain combines TRBV27 with TRBJ2-7, with 8 nucleotides matching TRBD2. V lost 2 bases, J lost 1 base, and 4 bases stayed unmatched. Germline-derived CDR1 and CDR2 are MNHEY and SMNVEV (reference sequence). The length of the CDR3 is 15 residues. The CDR3 nucleotides are TGTGCCAGCAGTTTAAACGCGGGGGGTTCCTACGAGCAGTACTTC. Translating gives CASSLNAGGSYEQYF.

The V and J genes are TRBV28 and TRBJ2-2; 8 bases fit TRBD1. Germline trimming cut 4 bases from V and 5 bases from J; bases unmatched to any gene: 6. The CDR3 consists of 15 residues. From germline, CDR1 is MDHEN and CDR2 SYDVKM. The CDR3 loop is CASSSTGDWTGELFF. The CDR3 DNA follows: TGTGCCAGCAGTTCGACAGGGGATTGGACCGGGGAGCTGTTTTTT. Looking up the rest from reference TRBV28 and TRBJ2-2 gives the full variable domain: DVKVTQSSRYLVKRTGEKVFLECVQDMDHENMFWYRQDPGLGLRLIYFSYDVKMKEKGDIPEGYSVSREKKERFSLILESASTNQTSMYLCASSSTGDWTGELFFGEGSRLTVL.

This chain uses TRBV2 with TRBJ1-3, with D perhaps matching TRBD1 (5 bases). Germline values: CDR1 SNHLY, CDR2 FYNNEI. The CDR3 runs 13 residues. Between the trimmed V and J ends, which lost 3 bases and 8 bases, there was a span of 11 bases. CDR3 sequence (DNA): TGTGCCAGCAGTGACAGGGTTAGGCACACCATATATTTT. This sequence encodes CASSDRVRHTIYF.

This clone was picked up one time. The rearrangement uses TRBV7-3 and TRBJ2-1, with TRBD2 matching 15 bases. CDR1 is SGHTA and CDR2 is FQGTGA in the germline V gene. The CDR3 is 17 amino acids. Unmatched junction bases numbered 6, after V lost 5 bases and J lost 4 bases. Written as DNA, the CDR3 is TGTGCCAGCAGCCACCTCGGACTAGCGGGGGGGTACAATGAGCAGTTCTTC. Its protein is CASSHLGLAGGYNEQFF.

The chain couples TRBV10-2 to TRBJ1-2; TRBD1 matches at 7 bases. The junction had 12 bases not matched to a gene; V was cut back by 2 bases and J by 6 bases. Germline assignment: CDR1 WSHSY and CDR2 SAAADI. The CDR3 has 16 amino acids. CDR3 in amino acids: CASSESWAGGKHGYTF. CDR3 DNA sequence: TGCGCCAGCAGTGAGAGTTGGGCAGGGGGAAAACATGGCTACACCTTC.

V and J are TRBV2 and TRBJ2-5; 7 bases fit TRBD1. The CDR3 is 12 residues long. CDR1 and CDR2 (germline): SNHLY, FYNNEI. The junction had 3 bases not matched to a gene; V was cut back by 6 bases and J by 5 bases. The CDR3 is CASRDREETQYF. Here the CDR3 DNA reads TGTGCCAGCAGAGACAGGGAGGAGACCCAGTACTTC.

The rearrangement joins TRBV30 to TRBJ2-7; D is perhaps TRBD2 (5 bases). The CDR3 sequence is 13 residues long. Germline V lookup: CDR1 GTSNPN, CDR2 SVGIG (reference sequence). Deletions cut 2 bases from V and 9 bases from J, with 17 bases between. The CDR3: CAWSHPKDFGQYF. CDR3 sequence (DNA): TGTGCCTGGAGTCACCCCAAGGACTTCGGGCAGTACTTC.

As to this clone: Other DNA sequences within the sample encode an identical CDR3. The chain links TRBV4-3 to TRBJ2-5; D might be TRBD2 (7 bases). V lost 1 base and J 3 bases, leaving 12 bases between the germline ends. CDR3 size: 15 residues. Germline V gene data show CDR1 as LGHNA and CDR2 as YSLEER. In DNA form, the CDR3 reads TGCGCCAGCAGCCAAGGACTAGCAGGGGAAGAGACCCAGTACTTC. Translation: CASSQGLAGEETQYF.

This clone has a handful of counts. The genes are TRBV29-1 and TRBJ2-2; TRBD1 might be the D (8 bases). V was cut by 4 bases and J by 5 bases, with 14 bases left in between. CDR3 length equals 14 residues. Germline V gene data show CDR1 as SQVTM and CDR2 as ANQGSEA. Here the CDR3 DNA reads TGCAGCGTTGGTCACAGGGGGGGGACCGGGGAGCTGTTTTTT. Protein: CSVGHRGGTGELFF.

This chain links TRBV28 with TRBJ2-2; 9 nucleotides match TRBD1. Germline lookup yields CDR1 MDHEN and CDR2 SYDVKM. After removal of 6 bases from V and 6 bases from J, the junction contained 5 bases not matched to a gene. The CDR3 is 14 amino acids. The CDR3 coding sequence is TGTGCCAGCAGCATAAGGACAGGGGCCGGGGAGCTGTTTTTT. The encoded protein is CASSIRTGAGELFF.

The chain joins TRBV12-3 or TRBV12-4 to TRBJ2-3, with TRBD2 as a possible D gene (5 bases). Trimming took 3 bases from V and 3 from J, leaving 7 bases between them. This CDR3 has 13 amino acids. The CDR3 sequence is CASSLRATDTQYF. CDR3 coding DNA: TGTGCCAGCAGTTTGAGGGCGACAGATACGCAGTATTTT.

The chain carries TRBV5-1 and TRBJ2-1; possible D gene TRBD1, 6 bases. The CDR3 loop spans 12 amino acids. Trimming pared 4 bases from V and 7 bases from J, leaving 9 bases between. The V gene's germline CDR1 is SGHRS and CDR2 YFSETQ. The CDR3, as DNA: TGCGCCAGCAGCCCACAGGGTAATGAGCAGTTCTTC. This translates into CASSPQGNEQFF. The variable domain in full, completed from reference TRBV5-1 and TRBJ2-1, reads KAGVTQTPRYLIKTRGQQVTLSCSPISGHRSVSWYQQTPGQGLQFLFEYFSETQRNKGNFPGRFSGRQFSNSRSEMNVSTLELGDSALYLCASSPQGNEQFFGPGTRLTVL.

This chain links TRBV7-9 with TRBJ2-6; 7 bases are a match to TRBD1. Germline V gives CDR1 SEHNR, CDR2 FQNEAQ (reference sequence). This CDR3 is built from 13 residues. V dropped 5 bases and J dropped 12; count of bases not matched to a gene: 7. The CDR3 region is CASSPRDSPVLTF. The CDR3 region has the DNA TGTGCCAGCAGCCCAAGGGACAGTCCCGTCCTGACTTTC.

This sequence joins TRBV19 and TRBJ2-3; TRBD1 is a possible D gene (6 bases). The CDR3 has 15 amino acids. Trimming pared 8 bases from V and 0 bases from J, leaving 15 bases between. Looked up from germline, CDR1 is LNHDA and CDR2 is SQIVND (reference sequence). In DNA, the CDR3 is TGTGCCAGTCGCCCCCGGACAGCTAGCACAGATACGCAGTATTTT. It translates to CASRPRTASTDTQYF. Supplemented by reference TRBV19 and TRBJ2-3, the full variable domain reads DGGITQSPKYLFRKEGQNVTLSCEQNLNHDAMYWYRQDPGQGLRLIYYSQIVNDFQKGDIAEGYSVSREKKESFPLTVTSAQKNPTAFYLCASRPRTASTDTQYFGPGTRLTVL.

The V call is TRBV14, the J call TRBJ1-2; no clear D gene. Germline assignment: CDR1 SGHDN and CDR2 FVKESK. CDR3 size: 12 residues. V lost 2 bases and J lost 3, with 4 bases in between. The CDR3 DNA reads TGTGCCAGCAGCCAAAGCCACTATGGCTACACCTTC. Protein sequence: CASSQSHYGYTF. Filled out from reference TRBV14 and TRBJ1-2, the complete variable domain reads EAGVTQFPSHSVIEKGQTVTLRCDPISGHDNLYWYRRVMGKEIKFLLHFVKESKQDESGMPNNRFLAERTGGTYSTLKVQPAELEDSGVYFCASSQSHYGYTFGSGTRLTVV.

About this clone: Distinct nucleotide sequences in the sample also encode this CDR3. This chain links TRBV11-1 with TRBJ2-7; D remains ambiguous. Germline V lookup: CDR1 SGHAT, CDR2 FQDESV (reference sequence). This CDR3 is built from 12 residues. Trimming removed 2 bases from V and 4 bases from J, with 6 bases in between. The CDR3 coding sequence is TGTGCCAGCAGCTTAAACAGTTACGAGCAGTACTTC. It yields the protein CASSLNSYEQYF.

The genes are TRBV3-1 (or the pseudogene TRBV3-2) and TRBJ2-5; TRBD2 matches 7 bases. With V trimmed by 1 base and J by 7 bases, 6 bases remained unmatched. The CDR3 consists of 14 residues. The germline CDR1 and CDR2 sequences are LGHDT and YNNKEL (reference sequence). The CDR3 bases are TGTGCCAGCAGCCAAGCTGGTCCGGGAGGGACCCAGTACTTC. Its translation is CASSQAGPGGTQYF.

The genes are TRBV28 and TRBJ1-1; TRBD1 might be the D (6 bases). The CDR3 consists of 12 residues. Germline V gene sequence: CDR1 MDHEN, CDR2 SYDVKM. V dropped 8 bases and J dropped 5 bases, with 12 bases sitting between them. In DNA form, the CDR3 reads TGTGCCAGCGAGGCAACAGGGACTGAAGCTTTCTTT. Translation: CASEATGTEAFF.

Turning to this clone: Within the sample, other DNA sequences also encode this same CDR3. The chain has TRBV10-3 and TRBJ1-4, with D possibly TRBD1 on 5 matching bases. CDR1 and CDR2 from the germline V gene are ENHRY and SYGVKD. This CDR3 has 13 residues. With 3 bases removed from V and 4 bases from J, the gap between germline ends came to 6 bases. Here the CDR3 reads CAISDRVNEKLFF. As DNA, the CDR3 is TGTGCCATCAGTGACAGGGTTAATGAAAAACTGTTTTTT.